This entry lists 14 T cell receptor beta chains sequenced from one sample in a study of cytomegalovirus exposure and HLA in healthy donors. Researchers ran the PCR with 60 Vbeta and 13 Jbeta primers. Assay: immunoSEQ multiplex PCR; the TCRdb copy retains only in-frame clones and omits some. The profile covers some 120,000 clones, with about four fifths appearing a single time and about 1.7% taken by the ten largest. Source material: PBMCs. Receptor source: a young man in good health and CMV-seronegative.

The J gene is TRBJ1-2, the V gene TRBV18; D is perhaps TRBD1 (5 bases). The CDR3 runs 13 residues. CDR1 is KGHSH, CDR2 LQKENI, per germline. Trimming shortened V by 3 bases and J by 4 bases, and 9 bases separated the two germline ends. CDR3 nucleotides: TGTGCCAGCTCACCGCGTCAGGGCTATGGCTACACCTTC. It is translated as CASSPRQGYGYTF.

The chain recombines TRBV15 with TRBJ2-7; D call uncertain. The CDR3 contains 13 residues. V lost 2 bases and J 0 bases, leaving 5 bases between the germline ends. CDR1 and CDR2 (germline): LNHNV, YYDKDF (reference sequence). Here the CDR3 reads CATSRPGSYEQYF. In nucleotides, the CDR3 is TGTGCCACCAGCAGACCCGGCTCCTACGAGCAGTACTTC.

The J gene is TRBJ2-2, the V gene TRBV9, with 10 bases matching TRBD1. The V segment lost 3 bases and the J segment 6 bases; nucleotides outside the gene matches: 5. The CDR3 runs to 15 residues. Germline V gene sequence: CDR1 SGDLS, CDR2 YYNGEE. Written as DNA, the CDR3 is TGTGCCAGCAGCGCGACAGGGGGCGCCCCCGGGGAGCTGTTTTTT. It specifies CASSATGGAPGELFF.

The V gene is TRBV2, the J gene TRBJ2-5; tentative D call: TRBD1 (6 bases). Germline assignment: CDR1 SNHLY and CDR2 FYNNEI. The V gene lost 8 bases and the J gene lost 4 bases, with 14 bases spanning the gap. The CDR3 loop spans 13 amino acids. The CDR3 is CASGGRATETQYF. The CDR3 DNA is TGTGCCAGCGGGGGCAGAGCTACAGAGACCCAGTACTTC. The variable domain in full, with the rest retrieved from reference TRBV2 and TRBJ2-5, is EPEVTQTPSHQVTQMGQEVILRCVPISNHLYFYWYRQILGQKVEFLVSFYNNEISEKSEIFDDQFSVERPDGSNFTLKIRSTKLEDSAMYFCASGGRATETQYFGPGTRLLVL.

This clone was picked up a small number of times. V and J are TRBV6-1 and TRBJ2-7; D is uncertain. Trimming took off 4 bases at V and 2 bases at J, with 6 bases between the two ends. This CDR3 has 12 residues. Germline V gives CDR1 MNHNS, CDR2 SASEGT. The CDR3 DNA is TGTGCCAGCAGTGCCTCGGCCTACGAGCAGTACTTC. Protein product: CASSASAYEQYF.

About this clone itself: At one of its ends the junction is not consistent with the germline gene, which may arise from a read error. The chain joins TRBV9 to TRBJ2-3; 8 bases map to TRBD2. This CDR3 has 15 amino acids. Looked up from germline, CDR1 is SGDLS and CDR2 is YYNGEE. CDR3: CARRLAPLTGDTQYF. Here the CDR3 DNA reads TGTGCCCGCAGACTAGCGCCCCTCACGGGAGATACGCAGTATTTT.

The chain combines TRBV7-9 with TRBJ2-7, with TRBD1 matching 8 bases. J lost 2 bases, V lost 5 bases, and 8 bases had no gene match. Per germline, CDR1 SEHNR and CDR2 FQNEAQ (reference sequence). The CDR3 spans 15 residues. CDR3 region: CASSPRQGLAYEQYF. Here the CDR3 DNA reads TGTGCCAGCAGCCCCCGACAGGGGCTAGCCTACGAGCAGTACTTC.

There are a few counts of this clone. V gene TRBV2 combines with J gene TRBJ1-1; no definite D call. Germline assignment: CDR1 SNHLY and CDR2 FYNNEI. Trimming shortened V by 7 bases and J by 3 bases, and 6 bases separated the two germline ends. This CDR3 comprises 11 residues. The DNA of the CDR3 is TGTGCCAGCAAATTCTACACTGAAGCTTTCTTT. This encodes CASKFYTEAFF.

The CDR3 DNA reads TGTGCCAGCAGTGACCTCGGGACAGCTTCCTACGAGCAGTACTTC. It yields the protein CASSDLGTASYEQYF. The chain uses TRBV2 and TRBJ2-7; TRBD1 matches at 7 bases. Germline V gives CDR1 SNHLY, CDR2 FYNNEI. This CDR3 is 15 amino acids long. V lost 3 bases and J lost 1; bases outside the gene matches: 6.

This clone showed up just a few times. This sequence joins TRBV19 and TRBJ1-5; D is unclear. V dropped 5 bases and J dropped 4 bases, with 6 bases sitting between them. The CDR3 consists of 12 residues. Germline values: CDR1 LNHDA, CDR2 SQIVND (reference sequence). CDR3 residues: CASSLLNQPQHF. The CDR3 DNA follows: TGTGCCAGTAGTTTATTGAATCAGCCCCAGCATTTT. Full variable domain (missing parts from reference TRBV19 and TRBJ1-5): DGGITQSPKYLFRKEGQNVTLSCEQNLNHDAMYWYRQDPGQGLRLIYYSQIVNDFQKGDIAEGYSVSREKKESFPLTVTSAQKNPTAFYLCASSLLNQPQHFGDGTRLSIL.

V usage is TRBV11-3 and J usage is TRBJ1-4; the D is unclear. CDR1 and CDR2 from the germline V gene are SGHNT and YENEEA. V lost 5 bases to trimming and J lost 5 bases, with 9 bases between them. The CDR3 loop spans 13 amino acids. CDR3 in amino acids: CASSRRENEKLFF. CDR3 nucleotide sequence: TGTGCCAGCAGCCGCCGGGAAAATGAAAAACTGTTTTTT.

Written as DNA, the CDR3 is TGTGCCAGAACCCTAGGGCAGGGCACCCCTTTTAATTACACTGAAGCTTTCTTT. This codes for CARTLGQGTPFNYTEAFF. V usage is TRBV5-3 and J usage is TRBJ1-1; TRBD1 might be the D (5 bases). TRBV5-3 counts as an open reading frame of uncertain function. The ends were cut back, 6 bases at V and 3 bases at J, with 27 bases in the middle. The CDR3 runs to 18 residues.

V usage is TRBV25-1 and J usage is TRBJ2-7, with D possibly matching TRBD1 (6 bases). The CDR3 has 14 amino acids. The V gene's germline CDR1 is MGHDK and CDR2 SYGVNS. Trimming cost V 1 base and J 6 bases, with 13 bases left between them. CDR3 loop: CASSELVLGAEQYF. As DNA, the CDR3 is TGTGCCAGCAGTGAATTAGTCTTGGGGGCCGAGCAGTACTTC.

V gene TRBV2 combines with J gene TRBJ1-2; D is uncertain. Trimming pared 0 bases from V and 4 bases from J, leaving 6 bases between. Germline V gives CDR1 SNHLY, CDR2 FYNNEI. The CDR3 length is 13 residues. The CDR3 DNA reads TGTGCCAGCAGTGAAGCCGGTTTCTATGGCTACACCTTC. It is translated as CASSEAGFYGYTF. Combining the CDR3 with reference TRBV2 and TRBJ1-2 gives the whole variable domain EPEVTQTPSHQVTQMGQEVILRCVPISNHLYFYWYRQILGQKVEFLVSFYNNEISEKSEIFDDQFSVERPDGSNFTLKIRSTKLEDSAMYFCASSEAGFYGYTFGSGTRLTVV.